One and the same sample provided the 25 T cell receptor beta chains below, sequenced in a study of T cell responses to AZD1222 COVID-19 vaccine. Method: immunoSEQ multiplex PCR; TCRdb's copy keeps in-frame clones and lacks some. Of 110,000 or so clones in the sample, approximately 90% were seen once. Sequenced here: peripheral blood, sampled on day 0 of AZD1222 vaccination. Receptors originate from an adult in good health.

V is TRBV27 and J is TRBJ2-1; no clear D gene. Germline CDR1 is MNHEY and CDR2 is SMNVEV (reference sequence). The CDR3 extends over 18 amino acids. The ends were cut back, 3 bases at V and 2 bases at J, with 20 bases in the middle. This CDR3 is CASSFLKVAVHPYNEQFF. The CDR3 DNA sequence: TGTGCCAGCAGTTTCCTAAAGGTAGCAGTTCATCCCTACAATGAGCAGTTCTTC.

This chain links TRBV4-3 with TRBJ2-7, with D perhaps TRBD1 (6 bases). The CDR3 contains 15 residues. In germline, CDR1 is LGHNA, CDR2 YSLEER. Trimming stripped 2 bases from V and 1 base from J, with 12 bases between. CDR3 residues: CASSQTAGVSYEQYF. CDR3 nucleotides: TGCGCCAGCAGCCAAACGGCAGGGGTATCCTACGAGCAGTACTTC.

The chain joins TRBV6-5 to TRBJ1-2; D ambiguous. The V end lost 2 bases, the J end lost 4 bases, and 8 bases lay between the germline ends. There are 13 residues in the CDR3. Germline assignment: CDR1 MNHEY and CDR2 SVGAGI. CDR3 residues: CASSYTQAYGYTF. CDR3 nucleotide sequence: TGTGCCAGCAGTTACACTCAGGCCTATGGCTACACCTTC.

The CDR3 coding sequence is TGTGCCAGCAGCGTAGACGTGGTCACCGGGGAGCTGTTTTTT. Translation gives CASSVDVVTGELFF. The chain uses TRBV9 and TRBJ2-2; D not resolved. The germline V gene encodes CDR1 SGDLS and CDR2 YYNGEE. V gave up 0 bases and J gave up 4 bases, with 7 bases separating them. CDR3 length equals 14 residues.

J is TRBJ1-5 and V is TRBV20-1; tentatively, D is TRBD1 (5 bases). The CDR3 spans 15 residues. Trimming removed 3 bases from V and 2 bases from J, with 14 bases in between. Germline V CDR1 and CDR2: DFQATT, SNEGSKA (reference sequence). Written as DNA, the CDR3 is TGCAGTGCTAGTAGTCAGGGTTCCCGCAATCAGCCCCAGCATTTT. Its translation is CSASSQGSRNQPQHF.

This chain connects TRBV25-1 to TRBJ2-3, with no clear D. The germline CDR1 and CDR2 sequences are MGHDK and SYGVNS. V lost 11 bases to trimming and J lost 0 bases, with 12 bases between them. The CDR3 contains 13 residues. DNA of the CDR3: TGTGCCGCTTCACGGTCTAGCACAGATACGCAGTATTTT. Protein product: CAASRSSTDTQYF.

This clone ranks as medium-sized. The sample holds other DNA sequences that translate to the same CDR3. The CDR3 bases are TGTGCCAGCAGCTTTGGGACAGGGGGAAACGGCTACACCTTC. Its protein product is CASSFGTGGNGYTF. The V and J genes are TRBV5-5 and TRBJ1-2; TRBD1 matches at 11 bases. The CDR3 runs to 14 residues. The germline gives CDR1 SGHKS, CDR2 YYEKEE (reference sequence). The V segment lost 2 bases and the J segment 8 bases; nucleotides outside the gene matches: 5.

V and J are TRBV7-3 and TRBJ2-7; D uncertain. V lost 4 bases, J lost 9 bases, and 16 bases lay in between. Germline loops: CDR1 SGHTA, CDR2 FQGTGA. The CDR3 is 13 amino acids. The CDR3 region is CASSSPQERVQYF. CDR3 sequence (DNA): TGTGCCAGCAGCTCACCCCAGGAGCGAGTGCAGTACTTC.

This chain connects TRBV5-4 to TRBJ2-5; maybe TRBD2 (6 bases). Germline CDR1 is SGHNT and CDR2 is YYREEE (reference sequence). The germline V and J ends were trimmed by 0 bases and 5 bases, with 8 bases remaining between them. This CDR3 contains 13 residues. The CDR3: CASSLEGRETQYF. DNA of the CDR3: TGTGCCAGCAGCTTGGAAGGGAGGGAGACCCAGTACTTC.

The rearrangement uses TRBV15 and TRBJ1-2; TRBD1 matches 7 bases. CDR1 and CDR2 (germline): LNHNV, YYDKDF (reference sequence). The CDR3 runs to 13 residues. With 4 bases clipped from V and 8 bases from J, the junction kept 7 bases outside the gene matches. The DNA of the CDR3 is TGTGCCACCAGCATCAACAGGGGTTACGGCTACACCTTC. Protein sequence: CATSINRGYGYTF.

The chain has TRBV3-1 (or the pseudogene TRBV3-2) and TRBJ2-5, with TRBD2 identical over 8 bases. CDR3 size: 19 residues. Per the germline V gene, CDR1 is LGHDT and CDR2 is YNNKEL (reference sequence). J gave up 2 bases and V 0 bases, and 14 bases lay outside the gene matches. The CDR3 loop is CASSQDPGGARGKQETQYF. The CDR3 DNA reads TGTGCCAGCAGCCAAGATCCCGGGGGGGCCAGGGGTAAACAAGAGACCCAGTACTTC.

This sequence joins TRBV12-5 and TRBJ2-5, with D unresolved. Germline CDR1 and CDR2: LGHNT and FRNRAP. V was clipped by 5 bases and J by 5 bases, with 9 bases between them. The CDR3 spans 12 residues. The CDR3 DNA reads TGTGCTAGTGGTCCGCTTTCCGAGACCCAGTACTTC. This gives the protein CASGPLSETQYF.

CDR3 residues: CASSYFPTGRNTEAFF. CDR3 coding DNA: TGTGCCAGCAGTTACTTCCCGACAGGCCGGAACACTGAAGCTTTCTTT. The J gene is TRBJ1-1, the V gene TRBV6-2 or TRBV6-3; maybe TRBD1 (6 bases). CDR3 size: 16 residues. Germline V gene data show CDR1 as MNHEY and CDR2 as SVGEGT. V was pared by 1 base and J by 1 base, with 13 bases between.

This clone was observed once. The gene calls are TRBV7-8 and TRBJ1-3, with 9 bases identical to TRBD1. V lost 5 bases and J lost 4; bases outside the gene matches: 6. CDR1 SGHVS and CDR2 FQNEAQ come from the germline V gene. The CDR3 contains 15 residues. CDR3 sequence (DNA): TGTGCCAGCAGCCTGGGACAGGGAGGAGGAAACACCATATATTTT. Translation gives CASSLGQGGGNTIYF. The full variable domain, completed using reference TRBV7-8 and TRBJ1-3, is GAGVSQSPRYKVAKRGQDVALRCDPISGHVSLFWYQQALGQGPEFLTYFQNEAQLDKSGLPSDRFFAERPEGSVSTLKIQRTQQEDSAVYLCASSLGQGGGNTIYFGEGSWLTVV.

This chain connects TRBV6-1 to TRBJ2-7; D not certain. V dropped 2 bases and J dropped 4 bases, with 9 bases sitting between them. Per the germline V gene, CDR1 is MNHNS and CDR2 is SASEGT. The CDR3 is made up of 13 amino acids. In DNA, the CDR3 is TGTGCCAGCAGTGAAAATTTGCCTTACGAGCAGTACTTC. Its translation is CASSENLPYEQYF.

V usage is TRBV19 and J usage is TRBJ1-4; D unresolved. Germline CDR1 is LNHDA and CDR2 is SQIVND (reference sequence). CDR3 length: 13 residues. V dropped 11 bases and J dropped 6 bases, with 16 bases sitting between them. DNA for the CDR3: TGTGCCGTATCGGGCAGGTTTGATGAAAAACTGTTTTTT. Its protein is CAVSGRFDEKLFF.

V gene TRBV18 combines with J gene TRBJ1-1, with a possible D match to TRBD1 (6 bases). Germline-derived CDR1 and CDR2 are KGHSH and LQKENI. Trimming took 2 bases from V and 0 from J, leaving 10 bases between them. This CDR3 has 15 amino acids. The CDR3 loop reads CASSPRGQMNTEAFF. CDR3 in DNA: TGTGCCAGCTCACCAAGAGGACAGATGAACACTGAAGCTTTCTTT.

This chain links TRBV2 with TRBJ1-6, with a weak D call TRBD1 (6 bases). The germline V and J ends were trimmed by 8 bases and 6 bases, with 17 bases remaining between them. The CDR3 length is 15 residues. CDR1 and CDR2 from the germline V gene are SNHLY and FYNNEI. The CDR3 bases are TGTGCCAGCTCTGACCTGACAGGAATTAATTCACCCCTCCACTTT. Amino acid sequence: CASSDLTGINSPLHF.

This clone is labeled as medium-sized. The chain joins TRBV13 to TRBJ1-3; no clear D gene. V was cut by 6 bases and J by 0 bases, with 6 bases left in between. Germline CDR1 reads PRHDT; CDR2 reads FYEKMQ (reference sequence). The CDR3 is 13 residues long. The CDR3 DNA is TGTGCCAGCAGTTACAGCTCTGGAAACACCATATATTTT. It translates to CASSYSSGNTIYF. Combining the CDR3 with reference TRBV13 and TRBJ1-3 gives the whole variable domain AAGVIQSPRHLIKEKRETATLKCYPIPRHDTVYWYQQGPGQDPQFLISFYEKMQSDKGSIPDRFSAQQFSDYHSELNMSSLELGDSALYFCASSYSSGNTIYFGEGSWLTVV.

Notes on this clone: The sample has other DNA sequences that encode this CDR3 too. The J gene is TRBJ1-4, the V gene TRBV28, with D tentatively TRBD1 (5 bases). The CDR3 loop spans 14 amino acids. The ends were cut back, 6 bases at V and 4 bases at J, with 12 bases in the middle. Germline V lookup: CDR1 MDHEN, CDR2 SYDVKM. CDR3 loop: CASRTGGFNEKLFF. The DNA for the CDR3 is TGTGCCAGCAGGACGGGGGGATTTAATGAAAAACTGTTTTTT. The full variable domain, in which reference TRBV28 and TRBJ1-4 provide the parts outside the CDR3, is DVKVTQSSRYLVKRTGEKVFLECVQDMDHENMFWYRQDPGLGLRLIYFSYDVKMKEKGDIPEGYSVSREKKERFSLILESASTNQTSMYLCASRTGGFNEKLFFGSGTQLSVL.

The chain combines TRBV6-5 with TRBJ2-7, with D perhaps assigned TRBD1 or TRBD2 (5 bases each). The CDR3 covers 14 residues. Trimming stripped 7 bases from V and 0 bases from J, with 13 bases between. Germline loops: CDR1 MNHEY, CDR2 SVGAGI. The CDR3, as DNA: TGTGCCAGCACCCGGGACGGCAGCTCCTACGAGCAGTACTTC. Its translation is CASTRDGSSYEQYF.

The chain combines TRBV14 with TRBJ1-5, with D uncertain. The CDR3 is 14 residues long. The germline CDR1 and CDR2 sequences are SGHDN and FVKESK. Trimming removed 1 base at V and 5 bases at J, with 9 bases between. The CDR3, as DNA: TGTGCCAGCAGCCAAGCAACAGCTTATCAGCCCCAGCATTTT. Encoded protein: CASSQATAYQPQHF.

This clone came up a few times. The chain couples TRBV7-2 to TRBJ1-1; D unclear. The V gene's germline CDR1 is SGHTA and CDR2 FQGNSA. The length of the CDR3 is 14 residues. The germline V and J ends were trimmed by 5 bases and 0 bases, with 10 bases remaining between them. CDR3 in amino acids: CASSRGRLNTEAFF. In DNA, the CDR3 is TGTGCCAGCAGCCGCGGCAGGTTGAACACTGAAGCTTTCTTT.

J is TRBJ2-5 and V is TRBV6-5; the D is unclear. V gave up 6 bases and J gave up 2 bases, with 10 bases separating them. This CDR3 has 13 amino acids. Looked up from germline, CDR1 is MNHEY and CDR2 is SVGAGI. CDR3 in amino acids: CASSHSIQETQYF. In nucleotides, the CDR3 is TGTGCCAGCAGCCACTCCATACAAGAGACCCAGTACTTC.

The chain links TRBV7-3 to TRBJ1-2, with D possibly being TRBD1 (6 bases). Trimming removed 5 bases from V and 4 bases from J, with 14 bases in between. The germline gives CDR1 SGHTA, CDR2 FQGTGA. The CDR3 has 14 amino acids. The CDR3 DNA follows: TGTGCCAGCAGCGATCACCCGACAGGCTATGGCTACACCTTC. Translating it yields CASSDHPTGYGYTF. Using reference TRBV7-3 and TRBJ1-2 for the parts outside the CDR3, the full variable domain is GAGVSQTPSNKVTEKGKYVELRCDPISGHTALYWYRQSLGQGPEFLIYFQGTGAADDSGLPNDRFFAVRPEGSVSTLKIQRTERGDSAVYLCASSDHPTGYGYTFGSGTRLTVV.